This entry concerns a single T cell receptor beta chain. The antigen remains unidentified. This sample was taken from a study of cytomegalovirus exposure and HLA in healthy donors. CDR1 is SEHNR, CDR2 FQNEAQ, per germline (reference sequence). The germline V and J ends were trimmed by 8 bases and 4 bases, with 19 bases remaining between them. This CDR3 comprises 15 residues. General study points: Roughly even sequencing depth across donors was the assumption behind the presence/absence analyses. Productive status was seen about 90% or about 30% of the time for most TCR beta V segments in an earlier analysis. Researchers left out some V segments, among them TRBV6-2 and TRBV6-3, as indistinguishable.

This PCR relied on a set of 60 Vbeta primers and 13 Jbeta primers. Method: immunoSEQ multiplex PCR; TCRdb's copy keeps in-frame clones and lacks some. The sample consists of about 160,000 clones, around 68% of them appearing once. The V gene is TRBV7-9, the J gene TRBJ2-3; the D gene is possibly TRBD1 (6 bases). Sequences were obtained from PBMCs. This receptor was identified in a man aged 45-60 years in good health and CMV-seronegative. In nucleotides, the CDR3 is TGTGCCAGCGGGGGCGCCAGGGTAGGGGCAGATACGCAGTATTTT. Its translation: CASGGARVGADTQYF.